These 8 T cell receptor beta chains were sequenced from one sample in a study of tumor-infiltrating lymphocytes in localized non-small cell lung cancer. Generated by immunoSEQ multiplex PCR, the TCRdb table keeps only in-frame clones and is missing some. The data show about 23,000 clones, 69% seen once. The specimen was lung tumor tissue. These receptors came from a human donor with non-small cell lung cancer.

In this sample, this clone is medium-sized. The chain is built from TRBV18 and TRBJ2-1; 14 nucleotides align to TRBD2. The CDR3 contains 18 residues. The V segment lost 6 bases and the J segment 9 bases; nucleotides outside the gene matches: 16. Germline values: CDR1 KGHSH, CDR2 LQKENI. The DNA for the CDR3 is TGTGCCAGCTCTCTCGGACTAGCGGGGGGTTATCGTGGCGGTGAGCAGTTCTTC. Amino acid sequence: CASSLGLAGGYRGGEQFF.

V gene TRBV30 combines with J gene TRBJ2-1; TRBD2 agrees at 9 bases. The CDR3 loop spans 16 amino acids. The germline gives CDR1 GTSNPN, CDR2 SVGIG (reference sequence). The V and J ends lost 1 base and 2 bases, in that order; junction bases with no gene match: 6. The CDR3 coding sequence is TGTGCCTGGAGTGCCTCATGGACTAGCGCCTACAATGAGCAGTTCTTC. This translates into CAWSASWTSAYNEQFF.

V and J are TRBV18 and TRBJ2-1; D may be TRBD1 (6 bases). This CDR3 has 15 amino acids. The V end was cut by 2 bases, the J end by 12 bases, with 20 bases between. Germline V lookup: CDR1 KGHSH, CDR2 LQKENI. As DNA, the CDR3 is TGTGCCAGCTCACCAGGGGGCCTTAGGGGGTCCGGGCAGTTCTTC. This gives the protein CASSPGGLRGSGQFF.

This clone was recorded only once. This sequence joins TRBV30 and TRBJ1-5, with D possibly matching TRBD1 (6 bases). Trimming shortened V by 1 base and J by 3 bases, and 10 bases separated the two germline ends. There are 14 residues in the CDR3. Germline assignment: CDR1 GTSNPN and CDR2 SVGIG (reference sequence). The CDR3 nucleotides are TGTGCCTGGAGTGCGGGACATTTCAATCAGCCCCAGCATTTT. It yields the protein CAWSAGHFNQPQHF.

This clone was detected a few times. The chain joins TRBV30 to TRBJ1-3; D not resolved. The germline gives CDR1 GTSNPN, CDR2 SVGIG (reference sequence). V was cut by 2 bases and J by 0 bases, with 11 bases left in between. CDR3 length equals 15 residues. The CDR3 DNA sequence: TGTGCCTGGAGTTTCCACTTGAGCTCTGGAAACACCATATATTTT. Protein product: CAWSFHLSSGNTIYF.

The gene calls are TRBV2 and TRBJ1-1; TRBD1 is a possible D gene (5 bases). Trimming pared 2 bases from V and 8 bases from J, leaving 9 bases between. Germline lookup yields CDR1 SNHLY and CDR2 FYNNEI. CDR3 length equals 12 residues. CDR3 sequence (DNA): TGTGCCAGCAGTGAAATTCGACAGGAAGCTTTCTTT. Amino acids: CASSEIRQEAFF.

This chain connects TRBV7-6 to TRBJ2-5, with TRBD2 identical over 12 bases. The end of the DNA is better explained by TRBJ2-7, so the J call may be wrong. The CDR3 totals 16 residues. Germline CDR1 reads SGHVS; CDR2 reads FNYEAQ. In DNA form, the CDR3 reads TGTGCCAGCAGCTTAGCGACTAGCGGGAGTAGGAACGAGCAGTACTTC. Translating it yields CASSLATSGSRNEQYF.

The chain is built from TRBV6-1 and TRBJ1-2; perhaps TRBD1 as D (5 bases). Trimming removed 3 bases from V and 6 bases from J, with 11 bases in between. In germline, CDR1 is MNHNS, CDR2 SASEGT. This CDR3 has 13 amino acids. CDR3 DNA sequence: TGTGCCAGCAGTGAGTCGGGGGGAAATGGCTACACCTTC. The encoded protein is CASSESGGNGYTF.